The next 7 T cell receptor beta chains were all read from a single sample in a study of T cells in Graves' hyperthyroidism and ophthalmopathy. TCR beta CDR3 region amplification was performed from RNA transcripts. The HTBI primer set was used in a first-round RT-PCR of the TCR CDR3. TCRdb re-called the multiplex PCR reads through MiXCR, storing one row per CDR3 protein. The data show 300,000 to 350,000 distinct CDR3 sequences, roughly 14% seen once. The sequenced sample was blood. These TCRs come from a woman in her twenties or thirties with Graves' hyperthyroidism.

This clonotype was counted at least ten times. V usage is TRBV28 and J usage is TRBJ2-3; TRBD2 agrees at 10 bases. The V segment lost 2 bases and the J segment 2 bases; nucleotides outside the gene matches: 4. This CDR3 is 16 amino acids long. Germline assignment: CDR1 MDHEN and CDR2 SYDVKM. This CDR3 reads CASSLRAGGITDTQYF. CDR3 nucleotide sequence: TGTGCCAGCAGTTTAAGAGCGGGAGGGATCACAGATACGCAGTATTTT.

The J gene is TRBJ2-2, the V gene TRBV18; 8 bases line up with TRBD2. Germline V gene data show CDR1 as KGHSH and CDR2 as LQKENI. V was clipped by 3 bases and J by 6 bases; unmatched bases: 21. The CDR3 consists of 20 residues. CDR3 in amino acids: CASSPDTAGGLAGRPGELFF. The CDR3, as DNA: TGTGCCAGCTCACCCGACACCGCGGGGGGATTAGCGGGAAGACCCGGGGAGCTGTTTTTT.

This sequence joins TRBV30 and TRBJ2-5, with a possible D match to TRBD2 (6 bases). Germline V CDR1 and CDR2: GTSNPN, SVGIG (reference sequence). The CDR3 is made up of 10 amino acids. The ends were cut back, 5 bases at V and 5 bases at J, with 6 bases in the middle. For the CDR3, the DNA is TGTGCCTGGGGGGGGGAGACCCAGTACTTC. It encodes CAWGGETQYF.

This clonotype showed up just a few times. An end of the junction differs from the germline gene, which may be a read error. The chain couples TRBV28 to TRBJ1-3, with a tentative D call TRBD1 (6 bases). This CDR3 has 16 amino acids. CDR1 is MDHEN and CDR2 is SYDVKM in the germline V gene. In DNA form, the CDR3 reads TGTGCCAGCAGTTTCGTCCGGACAGTCTCTGGAACCACCATATATTTT. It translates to CASSFVRTVSGTTIYF.

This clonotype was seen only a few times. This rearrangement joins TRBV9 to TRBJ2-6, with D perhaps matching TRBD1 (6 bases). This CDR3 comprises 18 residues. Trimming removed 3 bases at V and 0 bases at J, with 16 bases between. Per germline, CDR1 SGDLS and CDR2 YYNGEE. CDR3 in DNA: TGTGCCAGCAGCGGGCAACAGGGTGACCTCTCTGGGGCCAACGTCCTGACTTTC. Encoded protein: CASSGQQGDLSGANVLTF.

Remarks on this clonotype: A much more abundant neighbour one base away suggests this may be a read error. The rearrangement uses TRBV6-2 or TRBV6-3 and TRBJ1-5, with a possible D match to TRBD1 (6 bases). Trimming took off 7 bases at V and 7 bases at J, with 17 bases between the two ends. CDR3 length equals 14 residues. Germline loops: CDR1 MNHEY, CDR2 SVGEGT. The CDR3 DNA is TGTGCCAGCACCAATGCGGGGGCGTGGCAGCCCCAGCATTTT. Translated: CASTNAGAWQPQHF.

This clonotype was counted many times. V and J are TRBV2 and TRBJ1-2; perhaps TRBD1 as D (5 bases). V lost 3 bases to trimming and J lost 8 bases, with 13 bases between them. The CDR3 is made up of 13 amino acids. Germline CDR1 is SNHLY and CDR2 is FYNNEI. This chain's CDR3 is CASSDPGAIGYTF. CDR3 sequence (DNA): TGTGCCAGCAGTGATCCTGGGGCCATAGGCTACACCTTC.